Presented here are 4 T cell receptor beta chains from one specimen sequenced in a study of T cell clonality in common variable immunodeficiency. Assay used: immunoSEQ multiplex PCR; TCRdb lists only in-frame clones, some missing. The sample has tens of thousands of clones, none seen only once. Sequenced sample: peripheral blood mononuclear cells. These receptors originate from a person aged 18 to 69 in good health.

This clone has a count of ten or more. The read comes to an end 3 residues before the CDR3 does, leaving the germline J gene to fill in the end. The chain couples TRBV18 to TRBJ2-1; 11 bases agree with TRBD2. The CDR3 loop spans 17 amino acids. Trimming at V came to 0 bases and at J to 2 bases, leaving 3 bases not matched to a gene. Per germline, CDR1 KGHSH and CDR2 LQKENI. This chain's CDR3 is CASSPPGLAATYNEQFF. The sequenced CDR3 bases are TGTGCCAGCTCACCACCGGGACTAGCGGCAACCTACAATGAG.

This clone was recorded at least ten times. The observed sequence ends 3 residues before the CDR3 terminus, with the missing tail filled in from the germline J gene. The chain has TRBV29-1 and TRBJ2-5; D is undetermined. V was cut by 1 base and J by 5 bases, with 8 bases left in between. CDR1 is SQVTM and CDR2 is ANQGSEA in the germline V gene. The CDR3 totals 12 residues. The CDR3 region is CSVEARVETQYF. Incomplete CDR3 DNA: TGCAGCGTTGAAGCCCGGGTCGAGACC.

Remarks on this clone: The CDR3 end is not reached by the read, which stops 3 residues before it; the germline J gene fills it in. The genes are TRBV11-3 and TRBJ2-7; D might be TRBD2 (6 bases). This CDR3 region has 13 residues. The ends were cut back, 2 bases at V and 4 bases at J, with 9 bases in the middle. The germline gives CDR1 SGHNT, CDR2 YENEEA. CDR3 bases read: TGTGCCAGCAGCTTAATTGCGGGGTACGAG. Encoded protein: CASSLIAGYE. The entire CDR3 reads CASSLIAGYEQYF.

This clone was found many times. CDR3 in amino acids: CAISESKGQNNQPQHF. Incomplete CDR3 DNA: TGTGCCATCAGTGAGTCGAAGGGACAAAATAATCAGCCC. V usage is TRBV10-3 and J usage is TRBJ1-5, with D possibly being TRBD1 (6 bases). The DNA ends 3 residues before the CDR3 does, and the rest of the CDR3 is filled in from the germline J gene. Germline-derived CDR1 and CDR2 are ENHRY and SYGVKD. Trimming shortened V by 0 bases and J by 4 bases, and 13 bases separated the two germline ends. CDR3 length: 16 amino acids.